Shown below are 21 T cell receptor beta chains from a single sample sequenced in a study of blood T cell repertoires in COVID-19. Using immunoSEQ multiplex PCR, the repertoire was profiled, and TCRdb retains in-frame clones only, with some absent. The sample includes under 250,000 clones, 70% to 90% of them seen just once. Sequencing was carried out using peripheral blood. Every receptor here comes from a man of 80 years or more with acute or convalescent COVID-19.

The rearrangement joins TRBV19 to TRBJ2-7, with 10 bases identical to TRBD2. Germline V gene data show CDR1 as LNHDA and CDR2 as SQIVND (reference sequence). This CDR3 contains 13 residues. The V gene end was trimmed by 3 bases and the J gene end by 6 bases; junction bases not matched to a gene: 2. CDR3 DNA sequence: TGTGCCAGTAGTATTGGACTAGCGGCCGAGCAGTACTTC. This gives the protein CASSIGLAAEQYF.

CDR3 sequence reads: CASSYGDRVHNQPQHF. The CDR3 DNA sequence: TGTGCCAGCAGTTACGGGGACAGGGTGCACAATCAGCCCCAGCATTTT. The V and J genes are TRBV6-2 or TRBV6-3 and TRBJ1-5; 9 bases align to TRBD1. Germline CDR1 reads MNHEY; CDR2 reads SVGEGT. This CDR3 contains 16 residues. V lost 2 bases to trimming and J lost 3 bases; unmatched junction nucleotides: 5.

This clone was found many times. The CDR3 sequence is CASSRGQGRGQPQHF. The CDR3 DNA follows: TGTGCCAGCAGCCGCGGACAGGGGAGGGGTCAGCCCCAGCATTTT. This chain links TRBV6-5 with TRBJ1-5; 9 bases agree with TRBD1. This CDR3 has 15 amino acids. Per the germline V gene, CDR1 is MNHEY and CDR2 is SVGAGI. The V segment lost 6 bases and the J segment 6 bases; nucleotides outside the gene matches: 9.

With regard to this clone: Distinct nucleotide sequences in the sample also encode this CDR3. The V and J genes are TRBV18 and TRBJ2-3, with D tentatively TRBD2 (5 bases). Germline-derived CDR1 and CDR2 are KGHSH and LQKENI. Trimming left V 2 bases short and J 1 base short, with 7 bases between. CDR3 size: 14 residues. This CDR3 reads CASSPRTGTDTQYF. In nucleotides, the CDR3 is TGTGCCAGCTCACCAAGGACTGGCACAGATACGCAGTATTTT.

The chain joins TRBV27 to TRBJ2-7, with 7 bases identical to TRBD1. Germline CDR1 reads MNHEY; CDR2 reads SMNVEV (reference sequence). The CDR3 consists of 14 residues. V shed 6 bases, J shed 0 bases, and the junction held 5 bases outside the gene matches. Here the CDR3 DNA reads TGTGCCAGCAGGGACAGGAGGAGCTCCTACGAGCAGTACTTC. This translates into CASRDRRSSYEQYF.

The CDR3 reads CASTLRPQYNEQFF. The CDR3 DNA reads as TGTGCCAGCACACTCCGCCCCCAATACAATGAGCAGTTCTTC. The chain has TRBV7-2 and TRBJ2-1; D remains unclear. Per the germline V gene, CDR1 is SGHTA and CDR2 is FQGNSA. V dropped 7 bases and J dropped 4 bases, with 14 bases sitting between them. This CDR3 region has 14 residues.

This sequence joins TRBV7-2 and TRBJ2-7; D ambiguous. There are 16 residues in the CDR3. V gave up 2 bases and J gave up 2 bases, with 16 bases separating them. The germline V gene has CDR1 SGHTA and CDR2 FQGNSA. The CDR3 coding sequence is TGTGCCAGCAGCTTATCATTGCCGGCGGAAACCTACGAGCAGTACTTC. It codes for CASSLSLPAETYEQYF.

The V and J genes are TRBV5-1 and TRBJ2-7; 8 positions match TRBD1. V trimming: 5 bases; J trimming: 5 bases; junction bases outside the gene matches: 9. This CDR3 has 14 residues. Germline V gives CDR1 SGHRS, CDR2 YFSETQ. CDR3 sequence reads: CASRAGGGENEQYF. As DNA, the CDR3 is TGCGCCAGCAGGGCAGGGGGCGGCGAAAACGAGCAGTACTTC.

The rearrangement links TRBV28 to TRBJ2-7, with 7 positions matching TRBD1. Germline V gene sequence: CDR1 MDHEN, CDR2 SYDVKM. This CDR3 region has 16 residues. Trimming took 2 bases from V and 3 from J; bases not matched to a gene: 10. In DNA, the CDR3 is TGTGCCAGCAGTTTAGTAGGGGGCGCACTAATCTACGAGCAGTACTTC. Translation: CASSLVGGALIYEQYF.

The rearrangement joins TRBV18 to TRBJ2-1; TRBD2 matches at 9 bases. After removal of 2 bases from V and 9 bases from J, the junction contained 14 bases not matched to a gene. This CDR3 region has 17 residues. Germline CDR1 and CDR2: KGHSH and LQKENI. DNA of the CDR3: TGTGCCAGCTCACCATCCGGGACTAGCCTAAATCTGGCTGAGCAGTTCTTC. Amino acids: CASSPSGTSLNLAEQFF.

The chain employs TRBV7-2 and TRBJ2-5; D is possibly TRBD2 (7 bases). From germline, CDR1 is SGHTA and CDR2 FQGNSA. The V end was cut by 3 bases, the J end by 3 bases, with 14 bases between. This CDR3 spans 15 amino acids. The CDR3 DNA reads as TGTGCCAGCAGCTTTCAAACAGGGAGGGAAGAGACCCAGTACTTC. Translating gives CASSFQTGREETQYF.

This sequence joins TRBV10-3 and TRBJ2-7; D is perhaps TRBD1 (5 bases). From germline, CDR1 is ENHRY and CDR2 SYGVKD. The CDR3 has 14 amino acids. Trimming took off 8 bases at V and 4 bases at J, with 18 bases between the two ends. The CDR3: CAIGIGQGDYEQYF. The CDR3 nucleotides read TGTGCCATCGGTATAGGGCAGGGTGATTACGAGCAGTACTTC.

This clone turned up a few times. The DNA for the CDR3 is TGCGCCAGCAGCCGGGACAGGGGCTATAACACTGAAGCTTTCTTT. It translates to CASSRDRGYNTEAFF. The V call is TRBV4-3, the J call TRBJ1-1, with TRBD1 matching over 10 bases. The CDR3 length is 15 residues. Unmatched junction bases numbered 4, after V lost 4 bases and J lost 2 bases. Per germline, CDR1 LGHNA and CDR2 YSLEER.

The CDR3 DNA reads as TGTGCCAGCAGCTTAGTACAGGGATACAATCAGCCCCAGCATTTT. Protein product: CASSLVQGYNQPQHF. This chain uses TRBV7-8 with TRBJ1-5; the D gene is possibly TRBD1 (6 bases). V was shortened by 1 base and J by 3 bases, with 10 bases between the two germline ends. Germline CDR1 reads SGHVS; CDR2 reads FQNEAQ. The CDR3 runs to 15 residues.

V and J are TRBV2 and TRBJ2-5, with 12 bases aligning to TRBD1. The J segment lost 5 bases and the V segment lost 3 bases, leaving 4 bases of the junction unmatched. The CDR3 runs 15 residues. Germline V CDR1 and CDR2: SNHLY, FYNNEI. CDR3 nucleotide sequence: TGTGCCAGCAGTGAGGGACAGGGGGCTTGGGAGACCCAGTACTTC. This sequence encodes CASSEGQGAWETQYF.

The chain has TRBV14 and TRBJ1-5; D may be TRBD1 (5 bases). Trimming took off 4 bases at V and 6 bases at J, with 7 bases between the two ends. Germline values: CDR1 SGHDN, CDR2 FVKESK. There are 12 residues in the CDR3. Here the CDR3 reads CASSRQGQPQHF. Here the CDR3 DNA reads TGTGCCAGCAGCCGTCAGGGTCAGCCCCAGCATTTT. The full variable domain, completed using reference TRBV14 and TRBJ1-5, is EAGVTQFPSHSVIEKGQTVTLRCDPISGHDNLYWYRRVMGKEIKFLLHFVKESKQDESGMPNNRFLAERTGGTYSTLKVQPAELEDSGVYFCASSRQGQPQHFGDGTRLSIL.

The chain uses TRBV18 and TRBJ2-1; 7 bases are shared with TRBD2. Trimming cost V 1 base and J 4 bases; bases outside gene matches: 4. The CDR3 contains 15 residues. The V gene's germline CDR1 is KGHSH and CDR2 LQKENI. The CDR3 is CASSPQAGVYNEQFF. The DNA of the CDR3 is TGTGCCAGCTCACCACAGGCGGGAGTGTACAATGAGCAGTTCTTC. Combining the CDR3 with reference TRBV18 and TRBJ2-1 gives the whole variable domain NAGVMQNPRHLVRRRGQEARLRCSPMKGHSHVYWYRQLPEEGLKFMVYLQKENIIDESGMPKERFSAEFPKEGPSILRIQQVVRGDSAAYFCASSPQAGVYNEQFFGPGTRLTVL.

A single count supports this clone. The rearrangement joins TRBV10-1 to TRBJ2-7, with TRBD2 identical over 14 bases. Germline CDR1 and CDR2: WNHNN and SYGVQD (reference sequence). This CDR3 is built from 17 residues. V lost 6 bases, J lost 9 bases, and 16 bases stayed unmatched. CDR3 DNA: TGCGCCAGCAGCGCACGGGGGACTAGCGGGAGACCCTCTGGGCAGTACTTC. Its protein product is CASSARGTSGRPSGQYF.

The gene calls are TRBV5-6 and TRBJ2-5; D gene ambiguous. CDR3 length: 12 amino acids. With 0 bases removed from V and 5 bases from J, the gap between germline ends came to 5 bases. Per germline, CDR1 SGHDT and CDR2 YYEEEE. The CDR3 protein is CASSLGSETQYF. In DNA form, the CDR3 reads TGTGCCAGCAGCTTGGGTTCGGAGACCCAGTACTTC.

This rearrangement joins TRBV7-3 to TRBJ1-1; 7 nucleotides line up with TRBD1. The J segment lost 4 bases and the V segment lost 6 bases, leaving 8 bases of the junction unmatched. CDR1 SGHTA and CDR2 FQGTGA come from the germline V gene. The CDR3 loop spans 14 amino acids. The CDR3 here is CASRLQGSSTEAFF. The CDR3 bases are TGTGCCAGCAGACTACAGGGGAGTAGCACTGAAGCTTTCTTT.

This chain uses TRBV19 with TRBJ1-2; D is ambiguous. Germline V gene sequence: CDR1 LNHDA, CDR2 SQIVND (reference sequence). Trimming shortened V by 6 bases and J by 7 bases, and 12 bases separated the two germline ends. There are 12 residues in the CDR3. The CDR3 region is CASSPGRGGYTF. DNA of the CDR3: TGTGCCAGTAGCCCCGGACGGGGTGGCTACACCTTC.